This T cell receptor beta chain was observed in a study of T cells in Graves' hyperthyroidism and ophthalmopathy. Regarding the study as a whole: Among thyroid clonotypes expanded above 0.001, most also appeared in blood.

This clonotype has a count of ten or more. The antigen is unknown. It was RNA transcripts that yielded the amplified TCR beta CDR3 regions. HTBI primers were used for first-round RT-PCR of the TCR CDR3. TCRdb itself ran the multiplex PCR reads through MiXCR, one entry per CDR3 protein. The data show more than 300,000 distinct CDR3 sequences, approximately 17% seen once. This CDR3 spans 16 amino acids. The germline V gene has CDR1 SGHRS and CDR2 YFSETQ. V gave up 4 bases and J gave up 0 bases; unmatched junction bases: 8. The rearrangement joins TRBV5-1 to TRBJ1-1, with 8 nucleotides matching TRBD1. The receptor was isolated from a man between 18 and 29 years old with Graves' ophthalmopathy. The sample taken for sequencing was blood. The chain's CDR3 is CASSERTGRMNTEAFF. The CDR3 DNA follows: TGCGCCAGCAGCGAGAGGACAGGGCGCATGAACACTGAAGCTTTCTTT.